Presented here are 8 T cell receptor beta chains from one specimen sequenced in a study of T cells after yellow fever vaccination. Via MiXCR, TCRdb re-called the 5' RACE reads, giving one row per CDR3 protein. The profile shows about 220,000 distinct CDR3 sequences, 3.2% of them singletons. The source was CD4+ T cells sorted from PBMCs, collected 10 days after the yellow fever booster vaccination. These receptors all come from a man aged 18 to 29 who received the YFV17D yellow fever vaccine.

This clonotype was recorded many times. The chain couples TRBV5-1 to TRBJ1-3; a weak D match, TRBD1 (5 bases). The V and J ends lost 4 bases and 0 bases respectively, with 11 bases between them. Germline V CDR1 and CDR2: SGHRS, YFSETQ. The length of the CDR3 is 15 residues. CDR3 region: CASSQGGHSGNTIYF. The CDR3 coding sequence is TGCGCCAGCAGCCAGGGTGGGCACTCTGGAAACACCATATATTTT.

This clonotype was found a few times. The chain couples TRBV5-5 to TRBJ1-3; D is undetermined. The V end was cut by 0 bases, the J end by 0 bases, with 7 bases between. Germline assignment: CDR1 SGHKS and CDR2 YYEKEE (reference sequence). The CDR3 contains 15 residues. The CDR3 here is CASSLDAGSGNTIYF. DNA for the CDR3: TGTGCCAGCAGCTTGGATGCTGGCTCTGGAAACACCATATATTTT.

Turning to this clonotype: One junction end disagrees with the germline gene, perhaps due to a read error. This chain uses TRBV7-7 with TRBJ2-1; 7 nucleotides agree with TRBD1. In germline, CDR1 is SSHAT, CDR2 FNYEAQ (reference sequence). The CDR3 consists of 14 residues. The CDR3 DNA reads TGTGCTAGCAGCCCCCGACAGGGAAACAATGAGCAGTTCTTC. It yields the protein CASSPRQGNNEQFF.

At least ten counts were recorded for this clonotype. This chain uses TRBV12-3 or TRBV12-4 with TRBJ1-5; possibly TRBD1 for D (6 bases). The V gene lost 5 bases and the J gene lost 7 bases, with 18 bases spanning the gap. The CDR3 totals 15 residues. The chain's CDR3 is CASSGNFRGGQPQHF. CDR3 sequence (DNA): TGTGCCAGCAGTGGTAATTTCAGGGGCGGACAGCCCCAGCATTTT.

This clonotype was counted between two and nine times. The V call is TRBV10-3, the J call TRBJ1-6; TRBD1 is a possible D gene (6 bases). The CDR3 length is 15 residues. Trimming cost V 6 bases and J 7 bases, with 16 bases left between them. CDR1 is ENHRY, CDR2 SYGVKD, per germline. This chain's CDR3 is CAISRTGGQNSPLHF. The CDR3 DNA follows: TGTGCCATCAGCCGTACCGGGGGACAAAATTCACCCCTCCACTTT.

Regarding this clonotype: Just one base apart from a much larger clone, this may be a read error. V usage is TRBV7-6 and J usage is TRBJ1-6; the D is unclear. The CDR3 consists of 13 residues. V lost 3 bases and J lost 8, with 8 bases in between. Per germline, CDR1 SGHVS and CDR2 FNYEAQ. The CDR3 DNA sequence: TGTGCCAGCAGCTTTAAGTGGTATTCACCCCTCCACTTT. It encodes CASSFKWYSPLHF.

This clonotype has more than one count but fewer than ten. V and J are TRBV6-6 and TRBJ2-3; D perhaps matches TRBD1 (5 bases). The germline CDR1 and CDR2 sequences are MNHNY and SVGAGI (reference sequence). V was cut by 7 bases and J by 2 bases, with 10 bases left in between. This CDR3 spans 13 amino acids. The CDR3 bases are TGTGCCAGCACCGGACACCTCACAGATACGCAGTATTTT. Encoded protein: CASTGHLTDTQYF.

J is TRBJ1-5 and V is TRBV3-1; possible D gene TRBD1, 6 bases. Germline V CDR1 and CDR2: LGHDT, YNNKEL (reference sequence). The CDR3 is 12 residues long. V lost 2 bases to trimming and J lost 9 bases, with 8 bases between them. Here the CDR3 DNA reads TGTGCCAGCAGCCAACAGACAGGGCCCCAGCATTTT. Protein: CASSQQTGPQHF.